These 18 T cell receptor beta chains originate from one sample sequenced in a study of cytomegalovirus exposure and HLA in healthy donors. With 60 Vbeta and 13 Jbeta primers, the PCR was carried out. Clones were sequenced by immunoSEQ multiplex PCR, and TCRdb holds only the in-frame ones, with some missing. The sample lists fewer than 200,000 clones; 80% were seen once. Sequencing input: PBMCs. These receptors originate from a boy aged 5-17 years in good health and CMV-seronegative.

This clone was detected only once. The chain combines TRBV27 with TRBJ2-7, with a possible D match to TRBD2 (6 bases). V lost 6 bases to trimming and J lost 5 bases, with 14 bases between them. Germline V gene sequence: CDR1 MNHEY, CDR2 SMNVEV (reference sequence). This CDR3 comprises 13 residues. CDR3 protein: CASSSLGEDEQYF. CDR3 nucleotide sequence: TGTGCCAGCAGCTCCCTGGGGGAGGACGAGCAGTACTTC.

The chain carries TRBV2 and TRBJ2-3; a possible D gene is TRBD2 (6 bases). CDR1 is SNHLY, CDR2 FYNNEI, per germline. Deletions cut 8 bases from V and 6 bases from J, with 15 bases between. The CDR3 is 13 residues long. The CDR3 nucleotides read TGTGCCAGCCGGGAGCGGGCAGAGGATACGCAGTATTTT. Protein product: CASRERAEDTQYF.

The rearrangement joins TRBV29-1 to TRBJ1-1; 7 nucleotides align to TRBD1. V dropped 8 bases and J dropped 2; count of bases not matched to a gene: 8. This CDR3 has 13 amino acids. Germline V lookup: CDR1 SQVTM, CDR2 ANQGSEA. The CDR3 here is CSSRRDRNTEAFF. The CDR3 nucleotides are TGCAGCTCCCGCCGGGACAGAAACACTGAAGCTTTCTTT.

The chain has TRBV5-1 and TRBJ1-1; no firm D call. Germline V gene data show CDR1 as SGHRS and CDR2 as YFSETQ. V was clipped by 0 bases and J by 1 base, with 16 bases between them. There are 17 residues in the CDR3. CDR3 sequence reads: CASSLADAGQGNTEAFF. The DNA for the CDR3 is TGCGCCAGCAGCTTGGCAGACGCAGGTCAAGGGAACACTGAAGCTTTCTTT.

This chain joins TRBV5-5 and TRBJ1-5; D gene ambiguous. The V end was cut by 5 bases, the J end by 3 bases, with 21 bases between. The CDR3 covers 17 residues. Germline V gives CDR1 SGHKS, CDR2 YYEKEE (reference sequence). CDR3 sequence (DNA): TGTGCCAGCAGGCGTGCCCCGGGAACGGACCCCAATCAGCCCCAGCATTTT. This encodes CASRRAPGTDPNQPQHF.

CDR3 in amino acids: CAISEVAPNQPQHF. CDR3 sequence (DNA): TGTGCCATCAGTGAAGTGGCTCCCAATCAGCCCCAGCATTTT. The chain couples TRBV10-3 to TRBJ1-5, with D uncertain. V lost 3 bases and J 3 bases, leaving 9 bases between the germline ends. The germline gives CDR1 ENHRY, CDR2 SYGVKD. The CDR3 has 14 residues.

The genes are TRBV5-1 and TRBJ1-2; no firm D call. CDR3 length: 13 residues. From germline, CDR1 is SGHRS and CDR2 YFSETQ. V was trimmed by 1 base and J by 2 bases, leaving 6 bases between them. The CDR3 is CASSLSENYGYTF. As DNA, the CDR3 is TGCGCCAGCAGCTTGAGTGAGAACTATGGCTACACCTTC.

The CDR3 sequence: CAWSTPRITGKLFF. The DNA of the CDR3 is TGTGCCTGGAGTACCCCCAGGATTACTGGAAAACTGTTTTTT. The genes are TRBV30 and TRBJ1-4; D is unclear. V was trimmed by 2 bases and J by 10 bases, leaving 17 bases between them. Germline V lookup: CDR1 GTSNPN, CDR2 SVGIG (reference sequence). CDR3 length equals 14 residues.

The chain employs TRBV7-8 and TRBJ2-3, with D unresolved. The CDR3 contains 12 residues. Germline CDR1 SGHVS, CDR2 FQNEAQ. The V end was cut by 4 bases, the J end by 5 bases, with 7 bases between. CDR3: CASSYPGDTQYF. In nucleotides, the CDR3 is TGTGCCAGCAGCTACCCGGGAGATACGCAGTATTTT.

The chain's CDR3 is CASSPGLAGAVEQFF. DNA of the CDR3: TGTGCCAGCTCCCCGGGACTAGCGGGAGCTGTTGAGCAGTTCTTC. This rearrangement joins TRBV27 to TRBJ2-1; TRBD2 matches 14 bases. Germline CDR1 and CDR2: MNHEY and SMNVEV (reference sequence). This CDR3 has 15 residues. J gave up 9 bases and V 8 bases, and 9 bases lay outside the gene matches.

The V call is TRBV7-3, the J call TRBJ1-4, with a tentative D call TRBD1 (5 bases). The CDR3 runs 13 residues. The V end was cut by 5 bases, the J end by 5 bases, with 9 bases between. The germline V gene encodes CDR1 SGHTA and CDR2 FQGTGA. As DNA, the CDR3 is TGTGCCAGCAGCGCGGACACGAATGAAAAACTGTTTTTT. Its protein is CASSADTNEKLFF.

This chain connects TRBV6-1 to TRBJ2-2; 9 positions match TRBD1. V was clipped by 4 bases and J by 4 bases; unmatched bases: 10. This CDR3 comprises 17 residues. The germline V gene has CDR1 MNHNS and CDR2 SASEGT. CDR3 bases: TGTGCCAGCAGTGCCTTCTACGGGACAGGGCTCACCGGGGAGCTGTTTTTT. This sequence encodes CASSAFYGTGLTGELFF.

This sequence joins TRBV4-1 and TRBJ1-5, with D possibly being TRBD1 (6 bases). The germline CDR1 and CDR2 sequences are MGHRA and YSYEKL. The CDR3 runs 16 residues. V was cut by 1 base and J by 0 bases, with 10 bases left in between. The CDR3 coding sequence is TGCGCCAGCAGCCAAGTACAGGGCTTTAGCAATCAGCCCCAGCATTTT. Protein product: CASSQVQGFSNQPQHF.

This chain uses TRBV6-1 with TRBJ2-5; possibly TRBD1 for D (6 bases). The CDR3 covers 17 residues. Trimming left V 1 base short and J 5 bases short, with 20 bases between. CDR1 MNHNS and CDR2 SASEGT come from the germline V gene. This CDR3 reads CASSEGRVRGMVETQYF. The CDR3 DNA reads as TGTGCCAGCAGTGAAGGTCGGGTCAGGGGAATGGTTGAGACCCAGTACTTC.

This rearrangement joins TRBV6-1 to TRBJ2-2, with 10 positions matching TRBD2. The J segment lost 6 bases and the V segment lost 6 bases, leaving 4 bases of the junction unmatched. This CDR3 is built from 14 residues. Germline V lookup: CDR1 MNHNS, CDR2 SASEGT. The CDR3 region is CASRPAGGPGELFF. CDR3 coding DNA: TGTGCCAGCAGACCAGCGGGAGGGCCCGGGGAGCTGTTTTTT.

This clone occurred once. The chain links TRBV9 to TRBJ2-7, with a possible D match to TRBD2 (6 bases). CDR1 and CDR2 from the germline V gene are SGDLS and YYNGEE. The CDR3 sequence is 14 residues long. V lost 0 bases and J 5 bases, leaving 12 bases between the germline ends. The CDR3 here is CASSVAWGEHEQYF. CDR3 nucleotides: TGTGCCAGCAGCGTAGCTTGGGGGGAACACGAGCAGTACTTC.

V gene TRBV9 combines with J gene TRBJ1-1, with D perhaps TRBD1 (5 bases). The germline V gene has CDR1 SGDLS and CDR2 YYNGEE. V dropped 4 bases and J dropped 8 bases, with 18 bases sitting between them. The CDR3 loop spans 14 amino acids. Written as DNA, the CDR3 is TGTGCCAGCAGCCCTATCCGGGGGGGGGTAGAAGCTTTCTTT. Amino acid sequence: CASSPIRGGVEAFF.

This clone appeared a few times. The chain couples TRBV2 to TRBJ1-5, with no clear D. Germline CDR1 SNHLY, CDR2 FYNNEI. The V end lost 3 bases, the J end lost 0 bases, and 9 bases lay between the germline ends. CDR3 length: 15 residues. This chain's CDR3 is CASSDRVYSNQPQHF. The CDR3 DNA sequence: TGTGCCAGCAGTGATCGGGTATATAGCAATCAGCCCCAGCATTTT.